By share of the sample, the clone carrying this T cell receptor beta chain is large. RNA was extracted from bulk tissue without any cell sorting. Distant lung tissue was collected more than 3 cm away from the tumor edge. Three rounds of nested PCR, following a modified ARM-PCR protocol, produced the TCRbeta library. TCRdb reprocessed the multiplex PCR reads with MiXCR, giving one entry per CDR3 protein. The sample shows 40,000 to 45,000 distinct CDR3 sequences, roughly 60% of them seen only once. The CDR3 extends over 14 amino acids. V gave up 5 bases and J gave up 6 bases; unmatched junction bases: 4. Germline V gene lookup returns CDR1 SGHNT and CDR2 YENEEA. The data belong to a study of tumor and adjacent non-tumor tissue in lung cancer.

Sequencing input: distant non-tumor lung tissue. This sequence was found in a woman between 40 and 55 years old with non-small cell lung cancer. The gene calls are TRBV11-3 and TRBJ2-1; 10 bases agree with TRBD1. The CDR3 region has the DNA TGTGCCAGCAGCCCCGGACAGGGGGGCAATGAGCAGTTCTTC. This codes for CASSPGQGGNEQFF. The whole variable domain, filled in from reference TRBV11-3 and TRBJ2-1, reads EAGVVQSPRYKIIEKKQPVAFWCNPISGHNTLYWYLQNLGQGPELLIRYENEEAVDDSQLPKDRFSAERLKGVDSTLKIQPAELGDSAVYLCASSPGQGGNEQFFGPGTRLTVL.